The 17 T cell receptor beta chains below were found in one sample sequenced in a study of OX40 agonist ivuxolimab in advanced cancers. Using immunoSEQ multiplex PCR, the repertoire was profiled, and TCRdb retains in-frame clones only, with some absent. The sample includes about 78,000 clones, approximately 84% of them seen just once. The sequences come from CD4+ or CD8+ T cells sorted from blood, collected in a trial of the OX40 agonist ivuxolimab. Receptors originate from an adult with an advanced solid tumor such as melanoma, head and neck, liver or kidney cancer.

This chain's CDR3 is CASDTDRGNTEAFF. The CDR3 DNA reads as TGTGCCAGTGACACAGACAGGGGTAACACTGAAGCTTTCTTT. The chain combines TRBV19 with TRBJ1-1, with 8 bases aligning to TRBD1. Germline V gives CDR1 LNHDA, CDR2 SQIVND (reference sequence). This CDR3 contains 14 residues. With 8 bases clipped from V and 2 bases from J, the junction kept 7 bases outside the gene matches.

The rearrangement uses TRBV6-1 and TRBJ2-7, with a tentative D call TRBD2 (5 bases). Germline V gene data show CDR1 as MNHNS and CDR2 as SASEGT. V lost 6 bases, J lost 3 bases, and 12 bases lay in between. The CDR3 sequence is 13 residues long. CDR3 protein: CASRLTRDYEQYV. The CDR3 DNA follows: TGTGCCAGCAGACTAACGAGGGACTACGAGCAGTACGTC.

The gene calls are TRBV6-1 and TRBJ1-2; 7 bases are shared with TRBD1. V was pared by 4 bases and J by 8 bases, with 25 bases of the junction left unmatched. This CDR3 comprises 19 residues. Germline-derived CDR1 and CDR2 are MNHNS and SASEGT. The CDR3 DNA follows: TGTGCCAGCAGTGGCTATAGGGGACAGTTGGCTTCTGCCAATGGCGGCTACACCTTC. Protein sequence: CASSGYRGQLASANGGYTF.

The chain recombines TRBV10-1 with TRBJ2-1; 7 nucleotides line up with TRBD2. Losses at the gene ends were 3 bases for V and 2 bases for J; bases not matched to a gene: 13. This CDR3 is built from 18 residues. Per germline, CDR1 WNHNN and CDR2 SYGVQD (reference sequence). The CDR3 region has the DNA TGCGCCAGCAGTGACCCCCGCGCCCCGGGGGGTCCCTACAATGAGCAGTTCTTC. It codes for CASSDPRAPGGPYNEQFF.

The chain couples TRBV6-1 to TRBJ2-1; 7 nucleotides line up with TRBD2. Trimming removed 1 base from V and 3 bases from J; junction bases left unmatched: 3. CDR1 and CDR2 (germline): MNHNS, SASEGT. This CDR3 spans 15 amino acids. The CDR3: CASSEGLAVYNEQFF. CDR3 coding DNA: TGTGCCAGCAGTGAAGGGCTAGCGGTCTACAATGAGCAGTTCTTC.

The chain employs TRBV5-1 and TRBJ1-3; 8 nucleotides agree with TRBD1. This CDR3 has 15 amino acids. CDR1 and CDR2 from the germline V gene are SGHRS and YFSETQ. J was trimmed by 7 bases and V by 4 bases; bases with no gene match: 10. The CDR3 bases are TGCGCCAGCAGCCGTACGCAGGGGGCAAGGAACACCATATATTTT. Translated, it gives CASSRTQGARNTIYF.

Details on this clone: The same CDR3 can be traced to other DNA sequences in this sample. J is TRBJ1-1 and V is TRBV18; 7 nucleotides match TRBD1. Germline V gene sequence: CDR1 KGHSH, CDR2 LQKENI. V was pared by 1 base and J by 8 bases, with 1 base of the junction left unmatched. The CDR3 is 12 amino acids. CDR3 nucleotide sequence: TGTGCCAGCTCACCACTACAGGGGGAAGCTTTCTTT. Translating gives CASSPLQGEAFF.

The table lists this clone with a count of one. V is TRBV7-9 and J is TRBJ2-5, with 7 bases fitting TRBD2. Germline CDR1 reads SEHNR; CDR2 reads FQNEAQ (reference sequence). With V trimmed by 3 bases and J by 5 bases, 3 bases remained unmatched. This CDR3 region has 13 residues. CDR3 sequence: CASSFGGFETQYF. DNA for the CDR3: TGTGCCAGCAGCTTCGGGGGGTTTGAGACCCAGTACTTC.

This clone turned up a few times. The genes are TRBV20-1 and TRBJ1-1; D ambiguous. V was pared by 5 bases and J by 8 bases, with 9 bases between. Looked up from germline, CDR1 is DFQATT and CDR2 is SNEGSKA (reference sequence). This CDR3 has 10 amino acids. DNA for the CDR3: TGCAGTGCTCCCCCCAGGGAAGCTTTCTTT. Protein product: CSAPPREAFF.

V usage is TRBV5-1 and J usage is TRBJ1-3; D ambiguous. The V end lost 4 bases, the J end lost 3 bases, and 17 bases lay between the germline ends. CDR3 length: 16 amino acids. Germline-derived CDR1 and CDR2 are SGHRS and YFSETQ. This CDR3 reads CASSRGSIVDGNTIYF. The DNA for the CDR3 is TGCGCCAGCAGCCGAGGGTCTATTGTGGATGGAAACACCATATATTTT.

The CDR3 coding sequence is TGTGCCAGCTCACCAATGGACGGTCTAGGATACGAGCAGTACTTC. Protein sequence: CASSPMDGLGYEQYF. This sequence joins TRBV18 and TRBJ2-7; D uncertain. The CDR3 length is 15 residues. Per germline, CDR1 KGHSH and CDR2 LQKENI. The ends were cut back, 2 bases at V and 4 bases at J, with 15 bases in the middle.

This clone is judged medium-sized. The chain joins TRBV21-1 to TRBJ2-7; the table names TRBD1, a call not compared with the DNA. TRBV21-1 is a pseudogene. The CDR3 has 13 amino acids. CDR3 bases: TGTGCCAGCAGCAAAACGTCAGGGTACGAGCAGTACGTC. This translates into CASSKTSGYEQYV.

At least ten counts were recorded for this clone. The germline gene is not matched at one end of the junction; a read error may be the cause. Other DNA sequences in the sample encode the same CDR3. CDR3 in amino acids: CASSLAGGEQFF. CDR3 nucleotides: TGTGCCAGCAGCCTAGCGGGAGGGGAGCAGTTCTTC. The chain couples TRBV7-7 to TRBJ2-1; TRBD2 aligns across 12 bases. CDR1 and CDR2 from the germline V gene are SSHAT and FNYEAQ (reference sequence). This CDR3 region has 12 residues. The variable domain in full, with the rest retrieved from reference TRBV7-7 and TRBJ2-1, is GAGVSQSPRYKVTKRGQDVTLRCDPISSHATLYWYQQALGQGPEFLTYFNYEAQPDKSGLPSDRFSAERPEGSISTLTIQRTEQRDSAMYRCASSLAGGEQFFGPGTRLTVL.

The chain has TRBV7-2 and TRBJ1-4; 7 bases line up with TRBD1. Germline assignment: CDR1 SGHTA and CDR2 FQGNSA. The CDR3 runs to 14 residues. Germline trimming cut 5 bases from V and 4 bases from J; bases unmatched to any gene: 4. CDR3 loop: CASSIRQGNEKLFF. Written as DNA, the CDR3 is TGTGCCAGCAGCATCCGACAGGGTAATGAAAAACTGTTTTTT.

J is TRBJ2-7 and V is TRBV2; D is possibly TRBD2 (5 bases). Germline V gives CDR1 SNHLY, CDR2 FYNNEI. The CDR3 sequence is 12 residues long. The germline V and J ends were trimmed by 7 bases and 2 bases, with 9 bases remaining between them. The CDR3 DNA reads as TGTGCCAGCAAGGGAGAGGCCTACGAGCAGTACTTC. It codes for CASKGEAYEQYF.

The V and J genes are TRBV30 and TRBJ2-3; D is unclear. Germline CDR1 is GTSNPN and CDR2 is SVGIG (reference sequence). This CDR3 is 11 amino acids long. Trimming pared 3 bases from V and 5 bases from J, leaving 6 bases between. The CDR3 spells CAWRMGDTQYF. The CDR3 coding sequence is TGTGCCTGGAGGATGGGAGATACGCAGTATTTT. Variable domain in full (rest from reference TRBV30 and TRBJ2-3): SQTIHQWPATLVQPVGSPLSLECTVEGTSNPNLYWYRQAAGRGLQLLFYSVGIGQISSEVPQNLSASRPQDRQFILSSKKLLLSDSGFYLCAWRMGDTQYFGPGTRLTVL.

The rearrangement uses TRBV10-1 and TRBJ2-3; the D is unclear. CDR3 size: 14 residues. CDR1 WNHNN and CDR2 SYGVQD come from the germline V gene (reference sequence). V lost 6 bases and J lost 3, with 13 bases in between. CDR3 loop: CASSTNRATDTQYF. The DNA for the CDR3 is TGCGCCAGCAGCACAAATCGGGCAACAGATACGCAGTATTTT.